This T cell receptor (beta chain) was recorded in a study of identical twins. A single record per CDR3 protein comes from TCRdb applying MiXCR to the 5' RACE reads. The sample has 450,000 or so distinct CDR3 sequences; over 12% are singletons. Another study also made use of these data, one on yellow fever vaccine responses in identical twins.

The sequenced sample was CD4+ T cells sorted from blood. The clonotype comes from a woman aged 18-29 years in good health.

The CDR3 bases are TGTGCCAGCAGCTTAGCGGTACAACTAGGAGCAGATACGCAGTATTTT. This encodes CASSLAVQLGADTQYF. The genes are TRBV11-1 and TRBJ2-3; D is possibly TRBD2 (5 bases). This CDR3 comprises 16 residues. V was clipped by 0 bases and J by 4 bases, with 14 bases between them. Per the germline V gene, CDR1 is SGHAT and CDR2 is FQDESV (reference sequence). Full variable domain (missing parts from reference TRBV11-1 and TRBJ2-3): EAEVAQSPRYKITEKSQAVAFWCDPISGHATLYWYRQILGQGPELLVQFQDESVVDDSQLPKDRFSAERLKGVDSTLKIQPAELGDSAMYLCASSLAVQLGADTQYFGPGTRLTVL.